The 30 T cell receptor beta chains listed next were all sequenced from one sample in a study of vaccination and CD4 T cells after COVID-19. Oncomine TCR Beta short-read sequencing was applied to DNA from cultured CD4+ T cells. TCRdb analysed the PCR reads with MiXCR anew, one entry per CDR3 protein. The sample records 20,000 to 25,000 distinct CDR3 sequences, approximately 38% being singletons. Time point meaning: late sampling 161 to 241 days after vaccination in a few convalescent patients. This sample's treatment: roughly 10-day PBMC culture with coronavirus spike peptide pools or control peptides (ViraFEST assay). Their antigens are not known. Sequenced material: CD4+ T cells from blood, cultured in vitro, taken about 7 months after SARS-CoV-2 vaccination. These receptors were obtained from a human donor who had recovered from COVID-19.

V usage is TRBV20-1 and J usage is TRBJ2-3; 11 bases match TRBD2. Germline V CDR1 and CDR2: DFQATT, SNEGSKA (reference sequence). The CDR3 is 16 residues long. Unmatched junction bases numbered 6, after V lost 2 bases and J lost 2 bases. CDR3 region: CSARKGLAGNTDTQYF. The CDR3 DNA reads TGCAGTGCTAGAAAAGGACTAGCGGGTAACACAGATACGCAGTATTTT.

The sample holds a few counts of this clonotype. The rearrangement uses TRBV7-6 and TRBJ2-3, with 8 positions matching TRBD2. The junction had 9 bases not matched to a gene; V was cut back by 5 bases and J by 5 bases. CDR1 is SGHVS and CDR2 is FNYEAQ in the germline V gene. The CDR3 sequence is 15 residues long. This CDR3 is CASSPVGTRGDTQYF. Written as DNA, the CDR3 is TGTGCCAGCAGCCCCGTGGGGACTAGAGGAGATACGCAGTATTTT.

There are a few counts of this clonotype. V gene TRBV7-3 combines with J gene TRBJ1-6; D ambiguous. The CDR3 totals 14 residues. Trimming took off 1 base at V and 9 bases at J, with 10 bases between the two ends. Germline V lookup: CDR1 SGHTA, CDR2 FQGTGA. The CDR3 loop reads CASSLISGSSPLHF. CDR3 sequence (DNA): TGTGCCAGCAGCTTAATATCCGGAAGTTCACCCCTCCACTTT.

The sample holds a few counts of this clonotype. The CDR3 reads CASPNGEQYF. In DNA, the CDR3 is TGTGCCAGCCCCAACGGCGAGCAGTACTTC. The chain carries TRBV21-1 and TRBJ2-7. TRBV21-1 is a documented pseudogene. The CDR3 is 10 amino acids.

This clonotype showed up just once. The genes are TRBV6-1 and TRBJ2-7; 8 bases are a match to TRBD1. Germline CDR1 MNHNS, CDR2 SASEGT. V lost 5 bases, J lost 3 bases, and 3 bases stayed unmatched. The CDR3 has 13 residues. The CDR3 coding sequence is TGTGCCAGCAGTCGGGACAGGAGCTACGAGCAGTACTTC. The encoded protein is CASSRDRSYEQYF.

The chain combines TRBV10-3 with TRBJ2-7, with TRBD2 as a possible D gene (6 bases). The V gene's germline CDR1 is ENHRY and CDR2 SYGVKD. The CDR3 length is 13 residues. Trimming cost V 6 bases and J 6 bases, with 15 bases left between them. CDR3: CAIRRDDIGEQYF. CDR3 coding DNA: TGTGCCATCAGGCGGGACGACATCGGCGAGCAGTACTTC.

The table lists this clonotype with a few counts. The chain employs TRBV19 and TRBJ2-3, with unresolved D. Trimming removed 5 bases at V and 2 bases at J, with 8 bases between. The CDR3 is made up of 13 amino acids. CDR1 is LNHDA, CDR2 SQIVND, per germline (reference sequence). The DNA for the CDR3 is TGTGCCAGTAGTGCCGGATACACAGATACGCAGTATTTT. This encodes CASSAGYTDTQYF. The full variable domain, in which reference TRBV19 and TRBJ2-3 provide the parts outside the CDR3, is DGGITQSPKYLFRKEGQNVTLSCEQNLNHDAMYWYRQDPGQGLRLIYYSQIVNDFQKGDIAEGYSVSREKKESFPLTVTSAQKNPTAFYLCASSAGYTDTQYFGPGTRLTVL.

This clonotype was counted only a few times. The gene calls are TRBV29-1 and TRBJ1-5, with 8 bases aligning to TRBD1. V was pared by 7 bases and J by 4 bases, with 9 bases of the junction left unmatched. The CDR3 sequence is 14 residues long. Germline assignment: CDR1 SQVTM and CDR2 ANQGSEA. CDR3 region: CSARTGHGNQPQHF. CDR3 bases: TGCAGCGCGAGGACAGGGCATGGTAATCAGCCCCAGCATTTT.

On this clonotype: Its ends do not fully match the called genes, so a read error is possible. The chain combines TRBV7-7 with TRBJ2-1; perhaps D is TRBD1 or TRBD2 (5 bases each). The CDR3 runs 14 residues. Germline V gene lookup returns CDR1 SSHAT and CDR2 FNYEAQ (reference sequence). CDR3 sequence: CASSWGNRGDEQFF. In DNA, the CDR3 is TGTGCTAGCAGCTGGGGGAACCGGGGCGATGAGCAGTTCTTC.

The chain carries TRBV27 and TRBJ1-1; tentatively, D is TRBD1 (5 bases). The CDR3 is 14 residues long. V was trimmed by 5 bases and J by 1 base, leaving 11 bases between them. Germline CDR1 and CDR2: MNHEY and SMNVEV (reference sequence). The CDR3 DNA reads as TGTGCCAGCAGTCGTACAACAGGGAACACTGAAGCTTTCTTT. This gives the protein CASSRTTGNTEAFF.

The chain recombines TRBV25-1 with TRBJ1-1; perhaps TRBD1 as D (5 bases). CDR1 MGHDK and CDR2 SYGVNS come from the germline V gene. Between the trimmed V and J ends, which lost 3 bases and 1 base, there was a span of 9 bases. The CDR3 totals 14 residues. CDR3 sequence reads: CASSDPRANTEAFF. DNA for the CDR3: TGTGCCAGCAGTGACCCCAGGGCGAACACTGAAGCTTTCTTT.

This clonotype was seen a few times. This chain joins TRBV6-1 and TRBJ1-5; TRBD1 might be the D (6 bases). There are 16 residues in the CDR3. The V gene lost 6 bases and the J gene lost 2 bases, with 17 bases spanning the gap. Germline CDR1 and CDR2: MNHNS and SASEGT. The CDR3 protein is CASREDRAGGNQPQHF. CDR3 coding DNA: TGTGCCAGCAGGGAGGACAGAGCCGGTGGCAATCAGCCCCAGCATTTT.

This chain connects TRBV4-1 to TRBJ1-1; D is ambiguous. CDR1 and CDR2 from the germline V gene are MGHRA and YSYEKL. V was shortened by 11 bases and J by 5 bases, with 18 bases between the two germline ends. The CDR3 contains 13 residues. This CDR3 is CASLGNKVTEAFF. The CDR3 DNA is TGCGCCTCATTGGGGAATAAGGTAACTGAAGCTTTCTTT.

A few counts support this clonotype. This chain uses TRBV7-9 with TRBJ1-4; tentatively, D is TRBD1 (6 bases). The CDR3 has 14 amino acids. V lost 2 bases to trimming and J lost 7 bases, with 11 bases between them. CDR1 SEHNR and CDR2 FQNEAQ come from the germline V gene (reference sequence). In DNA form, the CDR3 reads TGTGCCAGCAGCTTAAACAGGGAACCTGAAAAACTGTTTTTT. Its protein product is CASSLNREPEKLFF.

The V and J genes are TRBV25-1 and TRBJ1-2; D remains ambiguous. The CDR3 consists of 13 residues. The V and J ends lost 2 bases and 3 bases respectively, with 7 bases between them. The V gene's germline CDR1 is MGHDK and CDR2 SYGVNS. CDR3 amino acids: CASSEDLHYGYTF. CDR3 coding DNA: TGTGCCAGCAGTGAAGATTTACACTATGGCTACACCTTC.

This chain links TRBV20-1 with TRBJ2-7; perhaps D is TRBD1 or TRBD2 (5 bases each). The V gene's germline CDR1 is DFQATT and CDR2 SNEGSKA (reference sequence). The CDR3 contains 12 residues. Trimming took off 6 bases at V and 2 bases at J, with 11 bases between the two ends. The CDR3, as DNA: TGCAGTGCCGGGACGGCGACCTACGAGCAGTACTTC. Translating gives CSAGTATYEQYF.

This clonotype has just a few counts. The chain links TRBV28 to TRBJ1-5; D gene ambiguous. Germline V gene sequence: CDR1 MDHEN, CDR2 SYDVKM. The CDR3 contains 15 residues. V shed 6 bases and J shed 3 bases, with 15 bases lying between them. In DNA, the CDR3 is TGTGCCAGCAGCCCTTCCGGGCATATCAATCAGCCCCAGCATTTT. Translating it yields CASSPSGHINQPQHF.

The rearrangement links TRBV20-1 to TRBJ2-5; 11 bases are a match to TRBD2. The CDR3 extends over 15 amino acids. CDR1 and CDR2 (germline): DFQATT, SNEGSKA (reference sequence). With V trimmed by 3 bases and J by 5 bases, 8 bases remained unmatched. The CDR3 is CSARTSGNVWETQYF. Here the CDR3 DNA reads TGCAGTGCTAGGACTAGCGGGAATGTTTGGGAGACCCAGTACTTC.

The rearrangement joins TRBV6-1 to TRBJ2-7; the D gene could be TRBD1 or TRBD2 (5 bases each). This CDR3 has 15 amino acids. Germline CDR1 reads MNHNS; CDR2 reads SASEGT. V was pared by 6 bases and J by 6 bases, with 21 bases between. CDR3 sequence (DNA): TGTGCCAGCAGGGATCCGGGACCCAGGGTGGGCGAGCAGTACTTC. Translated, it gives CASRDPGPRVGEQYF.

This chain uses TRBV28 with TRBJ2-5; D remains ambiguous. The V gene lost 4 bases and the J gene lost 4 bases, with 4 bases spanning the gap. Germline-derived CDR1 and CDR2 are MDHEN and SYDVKM. This CDR3 has 11 amino acids. CDR3 sequence reads: CASSSRETQYF. The CDR3 bases are TGTGCCAGCAGTTCTAGAGAGACCCAGTACTTC.

This clonotype was counted a few times. The V gene is TRBV28, the J gene TRBJ2-1, with a tentative D call TRBD2 (6 bases). There are 13 residues in the CDR3. Between the trimmed V and J ends, which lost 5 bases and 9 bases, there was a span of 14 bases. Germline CDR1 MDHEN, CDR2 SYDVKM. The CDR3 region is CASSAGTPTEQFF. In DNA, the CDR3 is TGTGCCAGCAGTGCAGGGACTCCGACTGAGCAGTTCTTC.

J is TRBJ2-7 and V is TRBV6-2 or TRBV6-3; either TRBD1 or TRBD2 may fit D (5 bases each). Trimming cost V 6 bases and J 0 bases, with 18 bases left between them. The CDR3 is 16 amino acids. CDR1 is MNHEY, CDR2 SVGEGT, per germline. The CDR3 DNA is TGTGCCAGCAGAACCGGGGCTCGGGTACACTCCTACGAGCAGTACTTC. It specifies CASRTGARVHSYEQYF.

This clonotype is a singleton in its sample. V usage is TRBV2 and J usage is TRBJ2-3, with D possibly TRBD2 on 6 matching bases. Trimming took off 3 bases at V and 2 bases at J, with 15 bases between the two ends. Per the germline V gene, CDR1 is SNHLY and CDR2 is FYNNEI. CDR3 size: 16 residues. The CDR3 loop is CASSDPAGSTTDTQYF. As DNA, the CDR3 is TGTGCCAGCAGTGATCCGGCGGGGTCTACCACAGATACGCAGTATTTT.

CDR3 in amino acids: CATSDFTGRHGELFF. The DNA for the CDR3 is TGTGCCACCAGTGATTTTACGGGGAGGCACGGGGAGCTGTTTTTT. J is TRBJ2-2 and V is TRBV24-1; D might be TRBD2 (6 bases). Trimming pared 1 base from V and 7 bases from J, leaving 12 bases between. The CDR3 is 15 amino acids. Germline assignment: CDR1 KGHDR and CDR2 SFDVKD.

This chain joins TRBV7-8 and TRBJ2-1; 14 nucleotides line up with TRBD2. CDR1 and CDR2 (germline): SGHVS, FQNEAQ. This CDR3 is built from 19 residues. Unmatched junction bases numbered 17, after V lost 4 bases and J lost 9 bases. This chain's CDR3 is CASSSPGLAGVTGSGEQFF. The CDR3 DNA follows: TGTGCCAGCAGCTCTCCGGGACTAGCGGGAGTTACTGGGTCGGGTGAGCAGTTCTTC.

The gene calls are TRBV1 and TRBJ1-2; the table's D gene call, TRBD1, was not cross checked with the DNA. TRBV1 is described as a pseudogene. The CDR3 totals 17 residues. For the CDR3, the DNA is TGCACCAGCAGCCAATATTACCTCGGGACGCCCAACTATGGCTACACCTTC. Translating gives CTSSQYYLGTPNYGYTF.

This clonotype was recorded a few times. The chain has TRBV6-1 and TRBJ2-3; D tentatively reads TRBD1 or TRBD2 (5 bases each). Trimming shortened V by 6 bases and J by 3 bases, and 13 bases separated the two germline ends. Looked up from germline, CDR1 is MNHNS and CDR2 is SASEGT. The CDR3 is made up of 14 amino acids. This CDR3 is CASSRGTRTDTQYF. In DNA form, the CDR3 reads TGTGCCAGCAGCCGGGGCACGAGGACAGATACGCAGTATTTT.

The V gene is TRBV7-8, the J gene TRBJ2-1; 11 bases line up with TRBD2. Germline CDR1 reads SGHVS; CDR2 reads FQNEAQ. Trimming cost V 3 bases and J 9 bases; bases outside gene matches: 7. The CDR3 is made up of 15 amino acids. CDR3 nucleotide sequence: TGTGCCAGCAGCTTTCTAGCGGGAGGTGTTGGTGAGCAGTTCTTC. It specifies CASSFLAGGVGEQFF. The variable domain in full, with the rest retrieved from reference TRBV7-8 and TRBJ2-1, is GAGVSQSPRYKVAKRGQDVALRCDPISGHVSLFWYQQALGQGPEFLTYFQNEAQLDKSGLPSDRFFAERPEGSVSTLKIQRTQQEDSAVYLCASSFLAGGVGEQFFGPGTRLTVL.

This clonotype was seen more than once but under ten times. The chain recombines TRBV27 with TRBJ2-1; TRBD1 might be the D (6 bases). The CDR3 spans 16 residues. Between the trimmed V and J ends, which lost 6 bases and 0 bases, there was a span of 15 bases. Germline V lookup: CDR1 MNHEY, CDR2 SMNVEV (reference sequence). This chain's CDR3 is CASSRRQDSSYNEQFF. The CDR3 bases are TGTGCCAGCAGCCGACGACAGGACAGCTCCTACAATGAGCAGTTCTTC.

This chain links TRBV2 with TRBJ2-7; D tentatively fits TRBD1 or TRBD2 (5 bases each). The CDR3 contains 14 residues. Per germline, CDR1 SNHLY and CDR2 FYNNEI. V dropped 5 bases and J dropped 12 bases, with 23 bases sitting between them. The CDR3 loop reads CASSPPPFQGRRYF. The CDR3 coding sequence is TGTGCCAGCAGTCCTCCTCCATTTCAGGGACGGAGGTACTTC.